The rows below give T cell receptor beta chains drawn from one sample of a study of T cell responses to AZD1222 COVID-19 vaccine. The assay was immunoSEQ multiplex PCR, and TCRdb's table has in-frame clones only and misses some. The sample consists of about 92,000 clones, roughly 90% of them appearing once. The sample here was peripheral blood, taken on day 0 of AZD1222 vaccination. The receptors here all came from an adult in good health. Each CDR3 is given with its conserved first and last residue. D genes are given only for firm matches. Clone size appears in some rows only: once, few, many, or a class for an expanded clone.

D gene	V gene	clone size	J gene	CDR3 DNA	CDR3 protein
TRBD1	TRBV29-1	.	TRBJ1-2	TGCAGCGTACAGGGGGGACAGCGCTATGGCTACACCTTC	CSVQGGQRYGYTF
.	TRBV5-1	.	TRBJ1-1	TGCGCCAGCAGCTTGTTTCAGACCACTGAAGCTTTCTTT	CASSLFQTTEAFF
.	TRBV4-1	.	TRBJ2-2	TGCGCCAGCAGCCAAATAGGCCGGAACACCGGGGAGCTGTTTTTT	CASSQIGRNTGELFF
TRBD2	TRBV7-2	.	TRBJ2-3	TGTGCCAGCAGCTTAGCACTAGCGGGAGCAGATACGCAGTATTTT	CASSLALAGADTQYF
TRBD1	TRBV4-1	once	TRBJ2-7	TGCGCCAGCAGCCAAGCTCTAACGGACAGGGCTCGCTACGAGCAGTACTTC	CASSQALTDRARYEQYF
TRBD1	TRBV7-9	.	TRBJ1-1	TGTGCCAGCAGCGCGACAGGGGCGGAGACTGAAGCTTTCTTT	CASSATGAETEAFF
.	TRBV6-4	.	TRBJ2-1	TGTGCCAGCAGTGACTCGAGCGGGCCGTACAATGAGCAGTTCTTC	CASSDSSGPYNEQFF
TRBD2	TRBV7-9	.	TRBJ2-5	TGTGCCAGCAGCTTAGAAGGCACTAGCGGGATCACCCAAGAGACCCAGTACTTC	CASSLEGTSGITQETQYF
.	TRBV5-1	.	TRBJ2-7	TGCGCCAGCAGCGCCCCCCCCTACCGGGAGCAGTACTTC	CASSAPPYREQYF
TRBD2	TRBV7-2	.	TRBJ2-1	TGTGCCAGCAGCTCCTCCCGGACTAGCGGGAACCACTACAATGAGCAGTTCTTC	CASSSSRTSGNHYNEQFF
TRBD1	TRBV5-4	.	TRBJ2-7	TGTGCCAGCAGCCACCGGGACAGGGGGGGCGACGAGCAGTACTTC	CASSHRDRGGDEQYF
.	TRBV7-2	.	TRBJ1-5	TGTGCCAGCAGCCTTAGATGGAACAATCAGCCCCAGCATTTT	CASSLRWNNQPQHF
TRBD1	TRBV4-2	.	TRBJ1-3	TGTGCCAGCAGCCGCGGGGACAGAGACTCTGGAAACACCATATATTTT	CASSRGDRDSGNTIYF
.	TRBV7-9	.	TRBJ1-3	TGTGCCAGCAGCTTAAGTTTTACCAACACCATATATTTT	CASSLSFTNTIYF
.	TRBV9	.	TRBJ1-5	TGTGCCAGCAGCGTAGATCCGGCTGTCAATCAGCCCCAGCATTTT	CASSVDPAVNQPQHF
TRBD1	TRBV7-2	.	TRBJ1-4	TGTGCCAGCAGCTTAGTAGGGGGCGAGGGTTATGAAAAACTGTTTTTT	CASSLVGGEGYEKLFF
.	TRBV20-1	once	TRBJ1-4	TGCAGTGCTAGTGTATCAACTAATGAAAAACTGTTTTTT	CSASVSTNEKLFF
.	TRBV23-1	.	TRBJ2-7	TGCGCTCGGGACACCGTCTACGAGCAGTACTTC	CARDTVYEQYF
.	TRBV28	.	TRBJ1-5	TGTGCCAGCAGTTTTAGGGCCGCGTATAGCAATCAGCCCCAGCATTTT	CASSFRAAYSNQPQHF
TRBD2	TRBV9	.	TRBJ2-3	TGTGCCAGCAGCAGAGACCCTAGCGGGAGGGGAGCAGATACGCAGTATTTT	CASSRDPSGRGADTQYF
.	TRBV11-2	.	TRBJ2-4	TGTGCCAGCAGCTCCCGACCGAGGGGGACCAAAAACATTCAGTACTTC	CASSSRPRGTKNIQYF
TRBD2	TRBV29-1	.	TRBJ2-3	TGCGGTACCGGGACTAAAAACCTTGATACGCAGTATTTT	CGTGTKNLDTQYF
.	TRBV7-9	.	TRBJ1-2	TGTGCCAGCAGCATAACTGCGGGGATAGTGGGGGGCTACACCTTC	CASSITAGIVGGYTF
TRBD1	TRBV5-4	.	TRBJ1-1	TGTGCCAGCAGTGGGACAGGGAACATGAACACTGAAGCTTTCTTT	CASSGTGNMNTEAFF
.	TRBV7-3	once	TRBJ2-2	TGTGCCAGCAGCTTAGTTGGCGGGACGAACACCGGGGAGCTGTTTTTT	CASSLVGGTNTGELFF
.	TRBV30	once	TRBJ1-5	TGTGCCTGGAGCCGGGTAAGCAATCAGCCCCAGCATTTT	CAWSRVSNQPQHF
TRBD1	TRBV28	once	TRBJ1-5	TGTGCCAGCAGTGGGGACAGCCCTAGCAATCAGCCCCAGCATTTT	CASSGDSPSNQPQHF
TRBD1	TRBV19	few	TRBJ1-1	TGTGCCAGTAGGGACTCAGGGGGCACTGAAGCTTTCTTT	CASRDSGGTEAFF
TRBD2	TRBV7-3	few	TRBJ2-2	TGTGCCAGCCGGGCGGGAGAGGTGACCGGGGAGCTGTTTTTT	CASRAGEVTGELFF
.	TRBV30	.	TRBJ2-1	TGTGCCTGGAGCCCTGGGGCTAGCGCAGAAAATGAGCAGTTCTTC	CAWSPGASAENEQFF
.	TRBV19	.	TRBJ2-2	TGTGCCAGTAGTACCATCCGGGAGTTAGACGGGGAGCTGTTTTTT	CASSTIRELDGELFF
.	TRBV12-3/TRBV12-4	.	TRBJ1-2	TGTGCCAGCAGTCTCTCGGGGGGCTACACCTTC	CASSLSGGYTF
.	TRBV14	.	TRBJ1-2	TGTGCCAGCAGCGGAGGTGGAGGCTACACCTTC	CASSGGGGYTF
.	TRBV5-1	.	TRBJ2-6	TGCGCCAGCAGCCGCCGGACACCGGCTACCTCTGGGGCCAACGTCCTGACTTTC	CASSRRTPATSGANVLTF
TRBD2	TRBV7-2	.	TRBJ2-1	TGTGCCAGCAGCAGCGAACTAGCGGGAGACAATGAGCAGTTCTTC	CASSSELAGDNEQFF
TRBD2	TRBV11-2	few	TRBJ2-1	TGTGCCAGCAGCCTGGGGACTAGCGGGAGGGCCGGGCAGTTCTTC	CASSLGTSGRAGQFF
TRBD1	TRBV29-1	.	TRBJ2-5	TGCAGCGTCTGGGACAGGCAAGAGACCCAGTACTTC	CSVWDRQETQYF
TRBD1	TRBV5-5	.	TRBJ1-5	TGTGCCAGCAGCTTGGTATGGGACAGCTGGAATAATCAGCCCCAGCATTTT	CASSLVWDSWNNQPQHF
.	TRBV25-1	.	TRBJ1-1	TGTGCCAGCAGTGAATTCATAGGGCAGAACACTGAAGCTTTCTTT	CASSEFIGQNTEAFF
.	TRBV2	.	TRBJ1-3	TGTGCCAGCGTTCTTCAGGCGAGGAGCTCTGGAAACACCATATATTTT	CASVLQARSSGNTIYF
.	TRBV28	.	TRBJ1-5	TGTGCCAGCAGTTTCGTGGACAGTTATCAGCCCCAGCATTTT	CASSFVDSYQPQHF
.	TRBV13	.	TRBJ1-6	TGTGCCAGCAGCTCTTGGGGGGGGGATTATAATTCACCCCTCCACTTT	CASSSWGGDYNSPLHF
.	TRBV19	.	TRBJ1-5	TGTGCCAGTAGTATAGTTTCCGGGGAGCCCCAGCATTTT	CASSIVSGEPQHF
.	TRBV16	.	TRBJ2-5	TGTGCCAGCAGCCAGACAGGCAAAGAGACCCAGTACTTC	CASSQTGKETQYF
.	TRBV24-1	few	TRBJ1-2	TGTGCCACCAGTGATCATCAGGGTGCTGGCTACACCTTC	CATSDHQGAGYTF
.	TRBV30	.	TRBJ1-2	TGTGCCTGGAGTGTACGGGCAAGCTATGGCTACACCTTC	CAWSVRASYGYTF
.	TRBV28	.	TRBJ2-1	TGTGCCAGCAAATTTACGATGGGGGACACGATCTCCTACAATGAGCAGTTCTTC	CASKFTMGDTISYNEQFF
.	TRBV4-1	.	TRBJ2-3	TGCGCCAGCAGCCAAGAGTCTTGGGAGACCACAGATACGCAGTATTTT	CASSQESWETTDTQYF
.	TRBV11-3	.	TRBJ2-3	TGTGCCAGCAGCTTAGGGTCGCAAGGGTTCTCAGATACGCAGTATTTT	CASSLGSQGFSDTQYF
.	TRBV3-1/TRBV3-2	.	TRBJ2-5	TGTGCCAGCAGCCAAACGACAGGGAGGGAGACCCAGTACTTC	CASSQTTGRETQYF
TRBD2	TRBV28	.	TRBJ2-1	TGTGCCAGCAGTCCCCCCAGCGGGAGAATCTACAATGAGCAGTTCTTC	CASSPPSGRIYNEQFF